Included here is one T cell receptor (beta chain) sequence, with context. Its antigen is currently unknown. This specimen comes from a study of cytomegalovirus exposure and HLA in healthy donors. The study, taken as a whole, reports: Reports indicated that the classifier achieved high specificity and sensitivity in diagnosing cytomegalovirus status.

V lost 3 bases and J lost 8; bases outside the gene matches: 7. The germline V gene has CDR1 SQVTM and CDR2 ANQGSEA. The CDR3 consists of 15 residues. The assay was immunoSEQ multiplex PCR, and TCRdb's table has in-frame clones only and misses some. The sample contains 300,000 to 450,000 clones, roughly 89% of which appear only once. V is TRBV29-1 and J is TRBJ1-4; 12 bases line up with TRBD1. The TCR originated in a woman aged 18-35 years in good health and CMV-seronegative. Sequencing used PBMCs. CDR3 DNA: TGCAGCGTTGATGAAAGGGGGACAGGGGGCGAAAAACTGTTTTTT. Its protein product is CSVDERGTGGEKLFF.